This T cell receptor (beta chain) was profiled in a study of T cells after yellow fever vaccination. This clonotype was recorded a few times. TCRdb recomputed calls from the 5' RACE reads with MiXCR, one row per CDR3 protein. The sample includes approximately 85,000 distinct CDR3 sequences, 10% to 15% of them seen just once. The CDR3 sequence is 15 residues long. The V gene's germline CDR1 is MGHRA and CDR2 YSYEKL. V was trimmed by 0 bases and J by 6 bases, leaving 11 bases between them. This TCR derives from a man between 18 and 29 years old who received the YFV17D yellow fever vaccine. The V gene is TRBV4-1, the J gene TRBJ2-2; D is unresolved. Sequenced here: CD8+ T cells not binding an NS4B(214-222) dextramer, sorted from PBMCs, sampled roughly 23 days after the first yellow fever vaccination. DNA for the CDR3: TGCGCCAGCAGCCAAGACCCCCTTGGGGCCGGGGAGCTGTTTTTT. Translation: CASSQDPLGAGELFF.